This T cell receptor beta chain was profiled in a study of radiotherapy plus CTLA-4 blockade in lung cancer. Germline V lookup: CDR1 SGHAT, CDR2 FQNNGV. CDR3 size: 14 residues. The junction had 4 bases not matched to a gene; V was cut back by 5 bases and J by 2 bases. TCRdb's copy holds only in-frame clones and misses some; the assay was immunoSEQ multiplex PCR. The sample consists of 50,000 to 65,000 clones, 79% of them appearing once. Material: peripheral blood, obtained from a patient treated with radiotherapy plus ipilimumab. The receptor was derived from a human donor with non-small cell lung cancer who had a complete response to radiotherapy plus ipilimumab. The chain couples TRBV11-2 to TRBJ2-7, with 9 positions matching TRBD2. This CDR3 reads CASSVTSGPYEQYV. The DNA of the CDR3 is TGTGCCAGCAGCGTCACTAGCGGGCCCTACGAGCAGTACGTC.